The following is a T cell receptor beta chain sequence with its context. The antigen is not known. Trimming took 1 base from V and 2 from J, leaving 14 bases between them. The CDR3 contains 17 residues. The germline gives CDR1 KGHSH, CDR2 LQKENI. This sample is drawn from a study of cytomegalovirus exposure and HLA in healthy donors. Notes on the study in general: The study labeled under 200 TCR beta chains cytomegalovirus-associated. The study found most TCR sequences rare, yet found some public TCRs in many donors. The classifier was said to identify cytomegalovirus status with high specificity and sensitivity. In vitro work confirmed that three CMV-associated chains recognize CMV antigens.

Repertoires were generated with immunoSEQ multiplex PCR, while TCRdb's copy carries only in-frame clones and drops some. The sample has 90,000 or so clones, less than 85% seen once; the top ten hold 20%. The sequence was obtained from a man between 18 and 35 years old in good health and CMV-seropositive. The rearrangement uses TRBV18 and TRBJ1-4; the D gene is possibly TRBD1 (5 bases). The sample was PBMCs. CDR3 loop: CASSPQSRRATNEKLFF. The CDR3 nucleotides read TGTGCCAGCTCACCACAGTCGCGCAGGGCGACTAATGAAAAACTGTTTTTT.